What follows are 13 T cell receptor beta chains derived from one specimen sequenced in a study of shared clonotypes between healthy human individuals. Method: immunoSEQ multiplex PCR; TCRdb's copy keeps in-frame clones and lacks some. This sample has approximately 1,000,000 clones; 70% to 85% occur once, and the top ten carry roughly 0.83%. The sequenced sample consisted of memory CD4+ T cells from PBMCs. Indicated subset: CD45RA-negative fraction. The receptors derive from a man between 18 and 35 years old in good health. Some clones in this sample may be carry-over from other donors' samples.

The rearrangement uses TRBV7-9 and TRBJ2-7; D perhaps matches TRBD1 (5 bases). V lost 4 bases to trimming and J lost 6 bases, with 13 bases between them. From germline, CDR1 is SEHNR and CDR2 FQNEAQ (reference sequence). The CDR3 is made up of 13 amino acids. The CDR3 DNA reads TGTGCCAGCAGCTCCCAGGGTATCAGCGAGCAGTACTTC. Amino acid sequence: CASSSQGISEQYF.

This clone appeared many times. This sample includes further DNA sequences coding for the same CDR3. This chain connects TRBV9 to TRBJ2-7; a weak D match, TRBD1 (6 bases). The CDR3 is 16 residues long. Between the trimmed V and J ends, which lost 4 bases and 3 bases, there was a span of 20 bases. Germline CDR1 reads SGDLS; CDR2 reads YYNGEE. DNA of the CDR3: TGTGCCAGCAGCCCCAGACGAGGGGGTGATATCTACGAGCAGTACTTC. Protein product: CASSPRRGGDIYEQYF.

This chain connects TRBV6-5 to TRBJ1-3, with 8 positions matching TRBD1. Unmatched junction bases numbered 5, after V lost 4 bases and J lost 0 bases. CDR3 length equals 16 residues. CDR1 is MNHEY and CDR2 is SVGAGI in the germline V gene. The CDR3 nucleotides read TGTGCCAGCAGTTTCGGACAGGGCCTCTCTGGAAACACCATATATTTT. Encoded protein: CASSFGQGLSGNTIYF.

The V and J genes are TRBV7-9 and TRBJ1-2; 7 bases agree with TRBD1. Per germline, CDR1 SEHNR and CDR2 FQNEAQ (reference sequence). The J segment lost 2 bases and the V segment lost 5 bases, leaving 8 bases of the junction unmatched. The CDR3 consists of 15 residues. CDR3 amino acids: CASSKPSTGNYGYTF. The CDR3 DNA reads TGTGCCAGCAGCAAACCTTCGACAGGGAACTATGGCTACACCTTC.

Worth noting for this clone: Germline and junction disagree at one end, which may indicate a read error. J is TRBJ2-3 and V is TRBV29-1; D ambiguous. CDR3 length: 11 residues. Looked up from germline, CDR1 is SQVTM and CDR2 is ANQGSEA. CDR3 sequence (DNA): TGCAGCGGAGAACGCTCAGATGCGCAGTATTTT. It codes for CSGERSDAQYF.

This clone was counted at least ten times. CDR3 amino acids: CASSFIAGGDNEQFF. The DNA of the CDR3 is TGCGCCAGCAGCTTCATAGCGGGAGGCGACAATGAGCAGTTCTTC. This sequence joins TRBV5-1 and TRBJ2-1, with 10 bases lining up with TRBD2. This CDR3 comprises 15 residues. Germline values: CDR1 SGHRS, CDR2 YFSETQ. V trimming: 2 bases; J trimming: 5 bases; junction bases outside the gene matches: 4.

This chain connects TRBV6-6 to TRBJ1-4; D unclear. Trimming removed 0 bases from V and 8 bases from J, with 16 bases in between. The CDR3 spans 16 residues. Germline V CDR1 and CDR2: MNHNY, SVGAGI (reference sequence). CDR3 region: CASSYSHRVPREKLFF. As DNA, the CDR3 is TGTGCCAGCAGTTACTCTCATAGGGTCCCCCGGGAAAAACTGTTTTTT.

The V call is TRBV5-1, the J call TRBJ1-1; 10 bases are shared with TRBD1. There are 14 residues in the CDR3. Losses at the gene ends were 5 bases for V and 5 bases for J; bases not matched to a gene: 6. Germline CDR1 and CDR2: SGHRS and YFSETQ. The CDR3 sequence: CASSRQGASTEAFF. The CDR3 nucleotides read TGCGCCAGCAGTAGACAGGGGGCGAGTACTGAAGCTTTCTTT.

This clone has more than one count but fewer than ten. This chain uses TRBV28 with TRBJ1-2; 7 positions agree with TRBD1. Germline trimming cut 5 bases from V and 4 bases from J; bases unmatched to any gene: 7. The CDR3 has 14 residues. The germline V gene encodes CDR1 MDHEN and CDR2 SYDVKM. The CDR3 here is CASSETGTLYGYTF. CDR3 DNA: TGTGCCAGCAGTGAGACAGGGACCCTCTATGGCTACACCTTC.

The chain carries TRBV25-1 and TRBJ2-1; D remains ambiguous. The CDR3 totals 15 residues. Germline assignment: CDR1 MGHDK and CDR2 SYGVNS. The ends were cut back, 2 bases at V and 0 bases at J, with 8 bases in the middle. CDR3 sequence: CASSEPYSSYNEQFF. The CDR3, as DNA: TGTGCCAGCAGTGAACCCTACAGCTCCTACAATGAGCAGTTCTTC.

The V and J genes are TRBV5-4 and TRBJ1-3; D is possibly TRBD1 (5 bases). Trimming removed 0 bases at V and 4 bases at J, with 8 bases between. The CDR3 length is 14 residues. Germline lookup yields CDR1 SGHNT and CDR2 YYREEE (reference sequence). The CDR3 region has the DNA TGTGCCAGCAGCTTGGCAGGGTACGGAAACACCATATATTTT. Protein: CASSLAGYGNTIYF.

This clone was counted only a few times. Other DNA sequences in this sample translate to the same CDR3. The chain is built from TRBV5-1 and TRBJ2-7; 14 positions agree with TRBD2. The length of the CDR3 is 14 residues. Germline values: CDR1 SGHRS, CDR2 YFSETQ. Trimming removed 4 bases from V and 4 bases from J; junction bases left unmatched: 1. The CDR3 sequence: CASSGTSGSYEQYF. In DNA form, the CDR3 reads TGCGCCAGCAGCGGGACTAGCGGGAGTTACGAGCAGTACTTC.

The CDR3 loop is CASSRGQGQPIQYGYTF. The CDR3, as DNA: TGCGCCAGCAGCCGCGGACAGGGTCAGCCCATCCAGTATGGCTACACCTTC. The gene calls are TRBV5-1 and TRBJ1-2; 8 positions match TRBD1. Losses at the gene ends were 4 bases for V and 5 bases for J; bases not matched to a gene: 16. This CDR3 region has 17 residues. CDR1 is SGHRS, CDR2 YFSETQ, per germline.